This T cell receptor beta chain was sequenced for a study of response to subunit inactivated influenza vaccine. Study results and limitations: Every seasonal influenza vaccination brings in few new T cells, the authors suggested.

CDR1 and CDR2 (germline): SGHDT, YYEEEE. CDR3 size: 15 residues. Trimming shortened V by 4 bases and J by 4 bases, and 17 bases separated the two germline ends. Using its own MiXCR run on the RT-PCR reads, TCRdb lists one record per CDR3 protein. The table has over 800,000 distinct CDR3 sequences, approximately 21% seen once; the top ten hold approximately 10%. This clonotype showed up just a few times. The antigen remains undetermined. Source: PBMCs from blood, taken about 5 days after vaccination. The chain links TRBV5-6 to TRBJ2-5; maybe TRBD2 (7 bases). The receptor comes from a man aged 50 to 59 who received an inactivated influenza vaccine. The CDR3 bases are TGTGCCAGCAGCCCAGGCGGGGGCTCTAGAGAGACCCAGTACTTC. It encodes CASSPGGGSRETQYF. The full variable domain, with the rest looked up from reference TRBV5-6 and TRBJ2-5, is DAGVTQSPTHLIKTRGQQVTLRCSPKSGHDTVSWYQQALGQGPQFIFQYYEEEERQRGNFPDRFSGHQFPNYSSELNVNALLLGDSALYLCASSPGGGSRETQYFGPGTRLLVL.